This passage covers 5 T cell receptor beta chains from one sample sequenced in a study of T cells in Graves' hyperthyroidism and ophthalmopathy. Amplification of TCR beta CDR3 regions was performed using RNA transcripts as template. HTBI primers were used for first-round RT-PCR of the TCR CDR3. TCRdb ran MiXCR on the multiplex PCR reads and lists one entry per CDR3 protein. The data hold under 250,000 distinct CDR3 sequences, with about 25% observed a single time. The sample was blood. The origin of the receptors is a woman aged 40 to 50 with Graves' ophthalmopathy.

This clonotype showed up many times. This chain uses TRBV28 with TRBJ2-7; 12 bases line up with TRBD2. V shed 3 bases and J 2 bases; nucleotides not matched to a gene: 8. CDR1 MDHEN and CDR2 SYDVKM come from the germline V gene. The CDR3 runs to 17 residues. CDR3 residues: CASSFMTSGRAAYEQYF. The CDR3, as DNA: TGTGCCAGCAGTTTTATGACTAGCGGGAGAGCTGCCTACGAGCAGTACTTC.

This clonotype was counted at least ten times. This rearrangement joins TRBV13 to TRBJ2-7, with D possibly being TRBD2 (6 bases). The ends were cut back, 5 bases at V and 2 bases at J, with 25 bases in the middle. The germline V gene encodes CDR1 PRHDT and CDR2 FYEKMQ (reference sequence). CDR3 size: 18 residues. CDR3: CASSPRLGGDKRAYEQYF. Written as DNA, the CDR3 is TGTGCCAGCAGCCCTCGACTGGGCGGGGATAAGAGGGCCTACGAGCAGTACTTC.

The gene calls are TRBV12-3 or TRBV12-4 and TRBJ2-6, with D possibly being TRBD1 (6 bases). CDR3 length: 16 residues. Trimming pared 6 bases from V and 0 bases from J, leaving 12 bases between. CDR3: CASRGDRISGANVLTF. CDR3 bases: TGTGCCAGCAGGGGAGACAGGATCTCTGGGGCCAACGTCCTGACTTTC.

The sample holds many counts of this clonotype. This rearrangement joins TRBV5-1 to TRBJ2-7; D gene ambiguous. Trimming stripped 0 bases from V and 0 bases from J, with 10 bases between. Germline CDR1 reads SGHRS; CDR2 reads YFSETQ. This CDR3 has 15 amino acids. This CDR3 is CASSLESSSSYEQYF. CDR3 bases: TGCGCCAGCAGCTTGGAGTCGTCGAGCTCCTACGAGCAGTACTTC.

This clonotype was observed many times. This chain connects TRBV20-1 to TRBJ2-7; 7 nucleotides line up with TRBD2. Looked up from germline, CDR1 is DFQATT and CDR2 is SNEGSKA (reference sequence). The CDR3 loop spans 15 amino acids. The CDR3 sequence is CSVSPLAEPSYEQYF. CDR3 DNA: TGCAGCGTATCTCCCCTAGCGGAACCCTCCTACGAGCAGTACTTC.